One and the same sample provided the 4 T cell receptor beta chains below, sequenced in a study of shared clonotypes between healthy human individuals (TCRdb year 2020). CD8 naive samples consisted of CD45RO-negative cells that were positively selected for CCR7, yielding a CD45RA+CCR7+ population without TemRA cells. Library creation used the immunoSEQ multiplex PCR assay. This immuneACCESS table, as held by TCRdb, lists in-frame sequences with V and J called but not all clones. Of the missing ones, under half trace to an unresolved V gene in checked studies; the others have no known cause. A total of around 2,000,000 clones appear in this sample, less than 95% of them only once. 0.85% to 1.3% of the sample lies in the top ten. Material for sequencing was naive CD8+ T cells sorted from blood. Interpreted using the paper, the cell subset or site label stands for: CD45RA+CCR7+. These receptors originate from a man between 18 and 29 years old in good health.

As to this clone: Other nucleotide sequences from this sample produce the same CDR3. This rearrangement joins TRBV30 to TRBJ2-7; no firm D call. Between the trimmed V and J ends, which lost 2 bases and 0 bases, there was a span of 8 bases. Germline V gene lookup returns CDR1 GTSNPN and CDR2 SVGIG (reference sequence). This CDR3 comprises 13 residues. The CDR3 DNA reads as TGTGCCTGGAGTCCACAGAGCTCCTACGAGCAGTACTTC. Translated: CAWSPQSSYEQYF. The variable domain in full, completed from reference TRBV30 and TRBJ2-7, reads SQTIHQWPATLVQPVGSPLSLECTVEGTSNPNLYWYRQAAGRGLQLLFYSVGIGQISSEVPQNLSASRPQDRQFILSSKKLLLSDSGFYLCAWSPQSSYEQYFGPGTRLTVT.

This rearrangement joins TRBV19 to TRBJ1-5; TRBD1 might be the D (6 bases). Per germline, CDR1 LNHDA and CDR2 SQIVND (reference sequence). V was cut by 2 bases and J by 3 bases, with 11 bases left in between. The CDR3 length is 15 residues. As DNA, the CDR3 is TGTGCCAGTAGTATATTCGGACAGATCAATCAGCCCCAGCATTTT. It encodes CASSIFGQINQPQHF.

Turning to this clone: Other DNA sequences in the same sample also yield this CDR3. This chain links TRBV19 with TRBJ2-7; 10 nucleotides agree with TRBD2. V lost 2 bases to trimming and J lost 3 bases; unmatched junction nucleotides: 4. Per germline, CDR1 LNHDA and CDR2 SQIVND (reference sequence). There are 15 residues in the CDR3. CDR3 sequence reads: CASSISASGSYEQYF. CDR3 nucleotides: TGTGCCAGTAGTATATCGGCTAGCGGGAGCTACGAGCAGTACTTC. Full variable domain (outside the CDR3, taken from reference TRBV19 and TRBJ2-7): DGGITQSPKYLFRKEGQNVTLSCEQNLNHDAMYWYRQDPGQGLRLIYYSQIVNDFQKGDIAEGYSVSREKKESFPLTVTSAQKNPTAFYLCASSISASGSYEQYFGPGTRLTVT.

This chain links TRBV27 with TRBJ2-3; 13 bases line up with TRBD2. The CDR3 totals 17 residues. In germline, CDR1 is MNHEY, CDR2 SMNVEV (reference sequence). V was clipped by 0 bases and J by 4 bases; unmatched bases: 4. In DNA form, the CDR3 reads TGTGCCAGCAGTTTATCCTTGGGACTAGCGGGGTCAGATACGCAGTATTTT. Translation: CASSLSLGLAGSDTQYF.